The 16 T cell receptor beta chains below were found in one sample sequenced in a study of T cell repertoires in cytomegalovirus infection (dated by TCRdb to between 2018 and 2021). This sample was sequenced with an Illumina HiSeq 1500. TCRdb reworked the public reads: Q25 trimming with fastp, MiXCR clone assembly, productive beta chains retained. CDR3 protein duplicates are merged, each entry listing the most common genes and DNA. This sample lists under 850,000 distinct CDR3 sequences; about a third were detected once. The biggest ten clones account for around 2.8% of the sample. The sequenced sample consisted of PBMCs. The receptors come from a human donor in good health (CMV status not recorded). Some clones in this sample may be carry-over from other donors' samples.

V gene TRBV27 combines with J gene TRBJ2-3; D may be TRBD2 (5 bases). Trimming shortened V by 6 bases and J by 0 bases, and 19 bases separated the two germline ends. The CDR3 consists of 17 residues. The germline CDR1 and CDR2 sequences are MNHEY and SMNVEV (reference sequence). In DNA form, the CDR3 reads TGTGCCAGCAGGATTCGGGCGCTAGCCGAGAGCACAGATACGCAGTATTTT. Its translation is CASRIRALAESTDTQYF.

The chain combines TRBV7-2 with TRBJ2-4; 8 nucleotides align to TRBD2. This CDR3 has 16 residues. The V gene end was trimmed by 3 bases and the J gene end by 0 bases; junction bases not matched to a gene: 4. Germline V gives CDR1 SGHTA, CDR2 FQGNSA. This CDR3 is CASSFGRGLAKNIQYF. The CDR3, as DNA: TGTGCCAGCAGCTTCGGGAGGGGGTTAGCCAAAAACATTCAGTACTTC.

Ten or more counts support this clonotype. V and J are TRBV5-4 and TRBJ1-1, with D uncertain. This CDR3 has 15 residues. Deletions cut 0 bases from V and 0 bases from J, with 9 bases between. Germline V gene lookup returns CDR1 SGHNT and CDR2 YYREEE (reference sequence). The DNA for the CDR3 is TGTGCCAGCAGCTTGGACGGCAAGGTGAACACTGAAGCTTTCTTT. Amino acids: CASSLDGKVNTEAFF.

The chain employs TRBV11-1 and TRBJ2-5; tentatively, D is TRBD1 (5 bases). CDR1 and CDR2 from the germline V gene are SGHAT and FQDESV (reference sequence). Trimming removed 3 bases at V and 0 bases at J, with 14 bases between. The CDR3 sequence is 16 residues long. CDR3: CASSFGARWYQETQYF. The CDR3 nucleotides are TGTGCCAGCAGCTTTGGGGCCCGGTGGTACCAAGAGACCCAGTACTTC. Based on the CDR3 plus reference TRBV11-1 and TRBJ2-5, the full variable domain is EAEVAQSPRYKITEKSQAVAFWCDPISGHATLYWYRQILGQGPELLVQFQDESVVDDSQLPKDRFSAERLKGVDSTLKIQPAELGDSAMYLCASSFGARWYQETQYFGPGTRLLVL.

The CDR3 nucleotides are TGTGCCAGCAGAGGGAGGGGGAACTCTGGAAACACCATATATTTT. Translated, it gives CASRGRGNSGNTIYF. The chain has TRBV27 and TRBJ1-3, with D possibly being TRBD1 (6 bases). Germline V lookup: CDR1 MNHEY, CDR2 SMNVEV (reference sequence). The CDR3 loop spans 15 amino acids. The V end lost 6 bases, the J end lost 0 bases, and 12 bases lay between the germline ends.

This clonotype was recorded at least ten times. The chain uses TRBV7-6 and TRBJ1-1, with 7 bases matching TRBD1. This CDR3 has 14 residues. The V segment lost 5 bases and the J segment 3 bases; nucleotides outside the gene matches: 6. Germline V CDR1 and CDR2: SGHVS, FNYEAQ. CDR3 in amino acids: CASSLGTEHTEAFF. CDR3 DNA sequence: TGTGCCAGCAGCCTTGGGACAGAACACACTGAAGCTTTCTTT.

This clonotype was seen only a few times. The chain uses TRBV29-1 and TRBJ2-3; 9 nucleotides match TRBD1. Unmatched junction bases numbered 4, after V lost 3 bases and J lost 3 bases. Looked up from germline, CDR1 is SQVTM and CDR2 is ANQGSEA. The CDR3 contains 14 residues. CDR3 nucleotides: TGCAGCGTTGAGACGACAGGGGGAACAGATACGCAGTATTTT. It encodes CSVETTGGTDTQYF.

There are a few counts of this clonotype. The V call is TRBV7-9, the J call TRBJ2-3; D might be TRBD1 (5 bases). The V and J ends lost 3 bases and 5 bases respectively, with 18 bases between them. The CDR3 extends over 16 amino acids. Germline V gene sequence: CDR1 SEHNR, CDR2 FQNEAQ (reference sequence). The CDR3 protein is CASSFASTTREDTQYF. CDR3 coding DNA: TGTGCCAGCAGCTTCGCAAGTACTACCAGGGAAGATACGCAGTATTTT.

In the case of this clonotype: An end of the junction does not agree with germline; a read error may underlie this. This rearrangement joins TRBV6-5 to TRBJ2-7; D is unresolved. Germline values: CDR1 MNHEY, CDR2 SVGAGI. There are 14 residues in the CDR3. CDR3 sequence reads: CASSYSETTYEKSF. The CDR3 DNA sequence: TGTGCCAGCAGTTACTCAGAGACAACCTACGAGAAGTCCTTC.

This clonotype has just a few counts. V is TRBV20-1 and J is TRBJ1-5; 7 nucleotides line up with TRBD1. This CDR3 spans 13 amino acids. V gave up 5 bases and J gave up 2 bases; unmatched junction bases: 3. CDR1 DFQATT and CDR2 SNEGSKA come from the germline V gene (reference sequence). The CDR3 DNA reads TGCAGTGCTGTCGACAGGGGCAATCAGCCCCAGCATTTT. Encoded protein: CSAVDRGNQPQHF.

This clonotype has just a few counts. The chain employs TRBV12-3 or TRBV12-4 and TRBJ2-5, with D uncertain. The CDR3 contains 12 residues. Trimming took 5 bases from V and 4 from J, leaving 8 bases between them. The DNA of the CDR3 is TGTGCCAGCAGTGTGACACGAGAGACCCAGTACTTC. Amino acid sequence: CASSVTRETQYF.

The V and J genes are TRBV25-1 and TRBJ2-7; 7 bases fit TRBD1. Germline values: CDR1 MGHDK, CDR2 SYGVNS. This CDR3 spans 15 amino acids. V was pared by 6 bases and J by 2 bases, with 10 bases of the junction left unmatched. CDR3 nucleotides: TGTGCCAGCAGGGTCACAGGGGCCCCCGCCTACGAGCAGTACTTC. This encodes CASRVTGAPAYEQYF.

This clonotype has more than one count but fewer than ten. The chain employs TRBV27 and TRBJ2-3; D is unclear. Germline V CDR1 and CDR2: MNHEY, SMNVEV (reference sequence). The CDR3 has 14 amino acids. The germline V and J ends were trimmed by 7 bases and 0 bases, with 11 bases remaining between them. The CDR3 region has the DNA TGTGCCAGCAAGGGATTAGATAGCACAGATACGCAGTATTTT. As protein: CASKGLDSTDTQYF.

The chain is built from TRBV7-8 and TRBJ2-1; D is unclear. This CDR3 comprises 17 residues. The V and J ends lost 1 base and 6 bases respectively, with 19 bases between them. Germline V gene lookup returns CDR1 SGHVS and CDR2 FQNEAQ. The CDR3 DNA reads as TGTGCCAGCAGCTTAGAAATGGGTCGCGGCCCCCCCAATGAGCAGTTCTTC. The encoded protein is CASSLEMGRGPPNEQFF.

This clonotype was detected a few times. This chain connects TRBV20-1 to TRBJ2-4; D is possibly TRBD1 (6 bases). The CDR3 is 16 amino acids. CDR1 and CDR2 (germline): DFQATT, SNEGSKA (reference sequence). Deletions cut 5 bases from V and 8 bases from J, with 25 bases between. The CDR3 protein is CSAVPRGHKKGDIQYF. The CDR3 nucleotides are TGCAGTGCTGTCCCCCGGGGACACAAAAAGGGGGACATTCAGTACTTC.

The table lists this clonotype with a few counts. The chain combines TRBV28 with TRBJ1-5; possible D gene TRBD1, 5 bases. This CDR3 region has 13 residues. V was trimmed by 6 bases and J by 8 bases, leaving 14 bases between them. Germline-derived CDR1 and CDR2 are MDHEN and SYDVKM. The DNA of the CDR3 is TGTGCCAGCAGCACCGGGACCCCCAAGCCCCAGCATTTT. This translates into CASSTGTPKPQHF.